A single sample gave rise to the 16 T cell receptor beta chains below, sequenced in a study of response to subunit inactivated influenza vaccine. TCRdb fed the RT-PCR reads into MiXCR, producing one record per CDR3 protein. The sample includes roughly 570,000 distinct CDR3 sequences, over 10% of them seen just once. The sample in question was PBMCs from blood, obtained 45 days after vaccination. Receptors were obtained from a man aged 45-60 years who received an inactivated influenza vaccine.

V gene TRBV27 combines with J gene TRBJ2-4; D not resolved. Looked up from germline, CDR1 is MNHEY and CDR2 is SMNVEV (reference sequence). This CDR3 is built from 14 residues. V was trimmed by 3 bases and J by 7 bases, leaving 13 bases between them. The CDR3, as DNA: TGTGCCAGCAGTTTTACCGAGGCTGGGAACATTCAGTACTTC. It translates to CASSFTEAGNIQYF.

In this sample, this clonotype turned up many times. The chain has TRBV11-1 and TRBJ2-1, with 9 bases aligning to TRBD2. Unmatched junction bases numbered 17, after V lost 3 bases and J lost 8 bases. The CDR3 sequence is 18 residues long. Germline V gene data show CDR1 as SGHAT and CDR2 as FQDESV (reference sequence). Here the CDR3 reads CASSFPPRLAGKRDEQFF. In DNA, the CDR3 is TGTGCCAGCAGCTTTCCTCCCAGGCTAGCGGGAAAGAGGGATGAGCAGTTCTTC.

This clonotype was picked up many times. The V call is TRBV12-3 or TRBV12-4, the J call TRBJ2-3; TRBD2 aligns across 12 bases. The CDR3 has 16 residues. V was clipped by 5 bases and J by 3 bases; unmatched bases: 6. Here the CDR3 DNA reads TGTGCCAGCAGTAGAACCGGGACTAGCGGGACAGATACGCAGTATTTT. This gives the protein CASSRTGTSGTDTQYF.

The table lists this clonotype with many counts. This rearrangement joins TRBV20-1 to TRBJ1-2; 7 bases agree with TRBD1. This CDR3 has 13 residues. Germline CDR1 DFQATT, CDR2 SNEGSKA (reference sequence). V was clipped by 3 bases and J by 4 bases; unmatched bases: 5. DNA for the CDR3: TGCAGTGCTAGTAAGGGGGCCTCCTATGGCTACACCTTC. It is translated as CSASKGASYGYTF.

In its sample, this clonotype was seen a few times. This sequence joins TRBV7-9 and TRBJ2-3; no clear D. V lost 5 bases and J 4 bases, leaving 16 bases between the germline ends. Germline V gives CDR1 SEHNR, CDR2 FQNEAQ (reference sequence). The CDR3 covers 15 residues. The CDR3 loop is CASSPPSGPADTQYF. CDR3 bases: TGTGCCAGCAGCCCCCCCTCAGGACCCGCAGATACGCAGTATTTT.

The CDR3 protein is CASSRGPHGELFF. DNA of the CDR3: TGTGCCAGCAGTCGGGGCCCCCACGGGGAGCTGTTTTTT. This chain uses TRBV27 with TRBJ2-2; D tentatively reads TRBD1 or TRBD2 (5 bases each). Germline V gene lookup returns CDR1 MNHEY and CDR2 SMNVEV (reference sequence). The CDR3 sequence is 13 residues long. With 5 bases removed from V and 7 bases from J, the gap between germline ends came to 11 bases.

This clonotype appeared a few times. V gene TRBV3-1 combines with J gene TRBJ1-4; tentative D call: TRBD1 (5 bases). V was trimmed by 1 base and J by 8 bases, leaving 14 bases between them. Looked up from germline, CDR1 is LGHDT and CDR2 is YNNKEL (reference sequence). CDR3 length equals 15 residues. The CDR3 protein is CASSQGTGLLEKLFF. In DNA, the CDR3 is TGTGCCAGCAGCCAAGGCACAGGCCTTCTCGAAAAACTGTTTTTT.

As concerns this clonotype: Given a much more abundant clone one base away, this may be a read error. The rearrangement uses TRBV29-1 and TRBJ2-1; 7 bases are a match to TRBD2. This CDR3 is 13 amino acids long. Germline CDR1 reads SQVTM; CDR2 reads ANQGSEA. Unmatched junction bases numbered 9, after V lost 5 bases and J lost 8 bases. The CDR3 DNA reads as TGCAGCGTTTGGGAGCTCGGGAGGTATGAGCAGTTCTTC. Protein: CSVWELGRYEQFF.

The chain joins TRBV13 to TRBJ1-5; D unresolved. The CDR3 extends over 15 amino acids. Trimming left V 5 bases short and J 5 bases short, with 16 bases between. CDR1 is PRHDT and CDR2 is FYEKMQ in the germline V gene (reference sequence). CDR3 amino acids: CASSAPQSNDQPQHF. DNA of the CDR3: TGTGCCAGCAGCGCCCCCCAGAGTAACGATCAGCCCCAGCATTTT.

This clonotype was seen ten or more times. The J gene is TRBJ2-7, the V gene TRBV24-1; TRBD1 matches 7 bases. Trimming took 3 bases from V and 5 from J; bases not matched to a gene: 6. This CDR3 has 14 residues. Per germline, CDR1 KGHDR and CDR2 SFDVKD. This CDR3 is CATSDRSDRDEQYF. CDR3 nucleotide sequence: TGTGCCACCAGTGATCGATCCGACAGGGACGAGCAGTACTTC.

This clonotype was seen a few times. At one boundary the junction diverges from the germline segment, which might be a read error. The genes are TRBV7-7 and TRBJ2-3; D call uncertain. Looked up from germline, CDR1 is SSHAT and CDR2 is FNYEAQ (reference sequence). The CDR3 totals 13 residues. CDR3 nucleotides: TGTGCTAGCAGCAGAGAGAATACAGATACGCAGTATTTT. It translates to CASSRENTDTQYF.

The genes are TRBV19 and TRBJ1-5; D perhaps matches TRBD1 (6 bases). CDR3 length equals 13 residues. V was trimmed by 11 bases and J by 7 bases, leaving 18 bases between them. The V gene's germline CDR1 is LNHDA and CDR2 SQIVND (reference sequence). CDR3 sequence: CASGGGRAQPQHF. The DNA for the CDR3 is TGTGCCTCCGGGGGGGGCAGGGCACAGCCCCAGCATTTT.

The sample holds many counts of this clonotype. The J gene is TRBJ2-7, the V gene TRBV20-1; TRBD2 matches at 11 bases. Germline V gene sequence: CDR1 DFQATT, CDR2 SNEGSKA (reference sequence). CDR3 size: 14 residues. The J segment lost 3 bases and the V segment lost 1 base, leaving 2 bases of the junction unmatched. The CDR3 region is CSARAGTSGYEQYF. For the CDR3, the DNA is TGCAGTGCTAGAGCCGGGACTAGCGGCTACGAGCAGTACTTC.

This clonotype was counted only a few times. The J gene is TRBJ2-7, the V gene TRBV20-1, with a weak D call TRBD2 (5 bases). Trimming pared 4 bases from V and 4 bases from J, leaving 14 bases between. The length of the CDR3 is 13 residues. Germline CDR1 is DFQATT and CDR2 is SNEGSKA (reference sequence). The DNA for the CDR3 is TGCAGTGCTATCCTCGGACTTACATACGAGCAGTACTTC. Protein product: CSAILGLTYEQYF.

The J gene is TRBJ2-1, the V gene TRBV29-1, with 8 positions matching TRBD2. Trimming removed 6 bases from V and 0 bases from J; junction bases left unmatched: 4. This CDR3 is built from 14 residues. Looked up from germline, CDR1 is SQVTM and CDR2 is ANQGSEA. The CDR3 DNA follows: TGCAGCGTACGGGCGGGGGGCTCCTACAATGAGCAGTTCTTC. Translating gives CSVRAGGSYNEQFF.

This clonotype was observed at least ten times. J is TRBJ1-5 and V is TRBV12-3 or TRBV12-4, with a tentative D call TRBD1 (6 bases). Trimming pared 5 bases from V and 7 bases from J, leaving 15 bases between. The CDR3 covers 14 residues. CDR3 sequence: CASSPGTPRQPQHF. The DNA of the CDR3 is TGTGCCAGCAGTCCCGGGACACCGCGACAGCCCCAGCATTTT.